These 14 T cell receptor beta chains share one sample of origin, sequenced in a study of CD8 T cells in Susac syndrome. When the RNA was reverse transcribed, random hexamers were used with an input of about 0.45 to 1 ug. MiXCR, applied by TCRdb to the immunoSEQ multiplex PCR reads, yields one record per CDR3 protein. Altogether approximately 150,000 distinct CDR3 sequences are present, around 90% being singletons, with the ten largest covering approximately 0.082%. Source material: CD4+ T cells from PBMCs. The receptor set was obtained from a human donor in good health.

The gene calls are TRBV23-1 and TRBJ1-2; TRBD1 is a possible D gene (5 bases). TRBV23-1 is filed as an ORF, its function uncertain. The CDR3 has 16 residues. The V and J ends lost 1 base and 0 bases respectively, with 12 bases between them. The CDR3 loop reads CASSQWGNLANYGYTF. The CDR3 DNA reads TGCGCCAGCAGTCAATGGGGGAATTTAGCTAACTATGGCTACACCTTC.

The chain is built from TRBV28 and TRBJ2-7; a possible D gene is TRBD1 (6 bases). The V end lost 3 bases, the J end lost 1 base, and 10 bases lay between the germline ends. Looked up from germline, CDR1 is MDHEN and CDR2 is SYDVKM. The CDR3 is 14 residues long. CDR3 amino acids: CASSLPGHSYEQYF. The CDR3 coding sequence is TGTGCCAGCAGTTTGCCGGGACATTCCTACGAGCAGTACTTC.

The CDR3 sequence is CASSPAGGRGETQYF. CDR3 coding DNA: TGTGCCAGCAGCCCCGCGGGGGGCCGGGGAGAGACCCAGTACTTC. The gene calls are TRBV5-6 and TRBJ2-5; 8 nucleotides match TRBD2. The junction had 9 bases not matched to a gene; V was cut back by 4 bases and J by 4 bases. The CDR3 loop spans 15 amino acids. The V gene's germline CDR1 is SGHDT and CDR2 YYEEEE.

In this sample, this clonotype turned up a few times. CDR3 protein: CASSPTGNYGYTF. The CDR3 nucleotides are TGTGCCAGCAGCCCCACTGGCAACTATGGCTACACCTTC. This rearrangement joins TRBV5-4 to TRBJ1-2, with unresolved D. Germline V CDR1 and CDR2: SGHNT, YYREEE (reference sequence). V was trimmed by 4 bases and J by 2 bases, leaving 9 bases between them. The CDR3 sequence is 13 residues long.

V gene TRBV30 combines with J gene TRBJ2-1; perhaps TRBD2 as D (5 bases). Germline V lookup: CDR1 GTSNPN, CDR2 SVGIG (reference sequence). The CDR3 extends over 13 amino acids. The germline V and J ends were trimmed by 3 bases and 6 bases, with 12 bases remaining between them. The CDR3 sequence is CAWRVKAGNEQFF. The DNA of the CDR3 is TGTGCCTGGAGGGTTAAGGCGGGCAATGAGCAGTTCTTC.

The J gene is TRBJ2-5, the V gene TRBV18, with 10 bases identical to TRBD2. The CDR3 consists of 15 residues. Unmatched junction bases numbered 7, after V lost 4 bases and J lost 5 bases. CDR1 is KGHSH and CDR2 is LQKENI in the germline V gene. For the CDR3, the DNA is TGTGCCAGCTCACGGCTAGCGGGGGTCTCGGAGACCCAGTACTTC. Its protein is CASSRLAGVSETQYF. Full variable domain (rest looked up from reference TRBV18 and TRBJ2-5): NAGVMQNPRHLVRRRGQEARLRCSPMKGHSHVYWYRQLPEEGLKFMVYLQKENIIDESGMPKERFSAEFPKEGPSILRIQQVVRGDSAAYFCASSRLAGVSETQYFGPGTRLLVL.

There are a few counts of this clonotype. V and J are TRBV20-1 and TRBJ1-5; 7 bases map to TRBD1. The ends lost 5 bases at V and 5 bases at J; junction bases unmatched: 3. The CDR3 contains 12 residues. Germline CDR1 reads DFQATT; CDR2 reads SNEGSKA (reference sequence). CDR3 residues: CSARTGDQPQHF. CDR3 sequence (DNA): TGCAGTGCTCGAACAGGGGATCAGCCCCAGCATTTT.

The chain employs TRBV7-8 and TRBJ2-3, with D tentatively TRBD1 or TRBD2 (5 bases each). Trimming stripped 1 base from V and 5 bases from J, with 22 bases between. The CDR3 spans 18 residues. Per the germline V gene, CDR1 is SGHVS and CDR2 is FQNEAQ. The CDR3 loop is CASSLERRLGRPLDTQYF. Here the CDR3 DNA reads TGTGCCAGCAGCTTAGAGCGGCGGCTGGGACGTCCCTTAGATACGCAGTATTTT.

The chain employs TRBV7-8 and TRBJ2-7, with 12 nucleotides matching TRBD2. J gave up 5 bases and V 3 bases, and 14 bases lay outside the gene matches. The CDR3 runs 18 residues. The germline CDR1 and CDR2 sequences are SGHVS and FQNEAQ. Here the CDR3 DNA reads TGTGCCAGCAGCTTTGGGACTAGCGGGCCTCTCCTCCATCACGAGCAGTACTTC. Protein sequence: CASSFGTSGPLLHHEQYF. Complete variable domain (other parts from reference TRBV7-8 and TRBJ2-7): GAGVSQSPRYKVAKRGQDVALRCDPISGHVSLFWYQQALGQGPEFLTYFQNEAQLDKSGLPSDRFFAERPEGSVSTLKIQRTQQEDSAVYLCASSFGTSGPLLHHEQYFGPGTRLTVT.

This chain uses TRBV19 with TRBJ2-5; D possibly corresponds to TRBD1 (5 bases). CDR3 length: 14 amino acids. V lost 5 bases, J lost 4 bases, and 14 bases lay in between. Germline values: CDR1 LNHDA, CDR2 SQIVND (reference sequence). The CDR3 DNA is TGTGCCAGTAGTGTCCAGGGTACCCTAGAGACCCAGTACTTC. Encoded protein: CASSVQGTLETQYF.

In DNA, the CDR3 is TGTGCCAGCAGTCCCGCCGGGGGAAGCTATGGCTACACCTTC. The encoded protein is CASSPAGGSYGYTF. This chain connects TRBV27 to TRBJ1-2, with D tentatively TRBD1 (5 bases). V was shortened by 5 bases and J by 4 bases, with 14 bases between the two germline ends. This CDR3 region has 14 residues. Per the germline V gene, CDR1 is MNHEY and CDR2 is SMNVEV (reference sequence).

This chain connects TRBV7-9 to TRBJ1-1, with D perhaps TRBD1 (5 bases). The germline V and J ends were trimmed by 5 bases and 3 bases, with 13 bases remaining between them. CDR1 is SEHNR, CDR2 FQNEAQ, per germline (reference sequence). The CDR3 is 14 amino acids. Here the CDR3 reads CASSHRSPYTEAFF. The CDR3 nucleotides are TGTGCCAGCAGCCACAGGAGCCCGTACACTGAAGCTTTCTTT.

This rearrangement joins TRBV23-1 to TRBJ2-1, with TRBD1 identical over 8 bases. TRBV23-1 is an open reading frame whose function is uncertain. CDR3 length: 15 residues. Trimming removed 10 bases from V and 4 bases from J; junction bases left unmatched: 12. Here the CDR3 DNA reads TGCGCCATCCCTCAGGTGGACAGGGCATACAATGAGCAGTTCTTC. Protein: CAIPQVDRAYNEQFF.

The CDR3: CASSLLQAGANTEAFF. The CDR3 DNA is TGTGCCAGCAGCTTGCTGCAGGCAGGGGCGAACACTGAAGCTTTCTTT. The chain uses TRBV7-8 and TRBJ1-1, with a tentative D call TRBD1 (6 bases). V was clipped by 3 bases and J by 1 base, with 15 bases between them. Germline V CDR1 and CDR2: SGHVS, FQNEAQ. The length of the CDR3 is 16 residues.